This T cell receptor (beta chain) came from a study of response to subunit inactivated influenza vaccine. This CDR3 comprises 16 residues. Per the germline V gene, CDR1 is SGDLS and CDR2 is YYNGEE. Deletions cut 0 bases from V and 5 bases from J, with 16 bases between. This clonotype was found a few times. The antigen is unknown. One entry per CDR3 protein results from TCRdb running MiXCR on the RT-PCR reads. The profile covers hundreds of thousands of distinct CDR3 sequences, with 18% appearing a single time and approximately 11% taken by the ten largest. Regarding the study as a whole: Authors suggested each seasonal influenza vaccination recruits few new T cells.

The sequence was obtained from a man aged 45 to 65 who received an inactivated influenza vaccine. The sequencing here drew on PBMCs from blood, taken 5 days after vaccination. The chain joins TRBV9 to TRBJ2-3; perhaps D is TRBD1 or TRBD2 (5 bases each). The CDR3 spells CASSVGWRAGGDTQYF. The CDR3 nucleotides are TGTGCCAGCAGCGTAGGCTGGCGGGCTGGGGGAGATACGCAGTATTTT.